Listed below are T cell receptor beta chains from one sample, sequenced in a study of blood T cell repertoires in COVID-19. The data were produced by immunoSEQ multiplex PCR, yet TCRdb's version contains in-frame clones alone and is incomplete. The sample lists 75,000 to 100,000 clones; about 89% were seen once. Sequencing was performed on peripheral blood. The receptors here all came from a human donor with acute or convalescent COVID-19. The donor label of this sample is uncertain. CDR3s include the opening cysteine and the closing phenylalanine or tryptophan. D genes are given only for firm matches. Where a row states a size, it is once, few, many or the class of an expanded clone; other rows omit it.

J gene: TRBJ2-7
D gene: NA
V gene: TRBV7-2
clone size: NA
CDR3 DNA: TGTGCCAGCAGCGTAAGGAGGGGTTCCTACGAGCAGTACTTC
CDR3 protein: CASSVRRGSYEQYF

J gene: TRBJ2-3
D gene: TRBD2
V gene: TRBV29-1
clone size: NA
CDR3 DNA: TGCAGCGTTGAGAGGTCTAGCGGGGGGGCAGATACGCAGTATTTT
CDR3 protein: CSVERSSGGADTQYF

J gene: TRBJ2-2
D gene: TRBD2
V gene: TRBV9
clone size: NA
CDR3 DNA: TGTGCCAGCAGCGCGGGGGGTGCCCACACCGGGGAGCTGTTTTTT
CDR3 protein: CASSAGGAHTGELFF

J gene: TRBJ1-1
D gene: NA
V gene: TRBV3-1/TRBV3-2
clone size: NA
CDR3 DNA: TGTGCCAGCAGCCTTGAGGCTAGGAACACTGAAGCTTTCTTT
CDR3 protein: CASSLEARNTEAFF

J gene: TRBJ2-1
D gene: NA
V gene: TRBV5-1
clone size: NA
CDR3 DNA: TGCGCCAGCAGCTTGGAAGGGACATCCTACAATGAGCAGTTCTTC
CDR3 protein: CASSLEGTSYNEQFF

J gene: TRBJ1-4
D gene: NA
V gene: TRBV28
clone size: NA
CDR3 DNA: TGTGCCAGCAGTTTAAGCCAAGTCCTGACAGACCTTGCAACTAATGAAAAACTGTTTTTT
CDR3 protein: CASSLSQVLTDLATNEKLFF

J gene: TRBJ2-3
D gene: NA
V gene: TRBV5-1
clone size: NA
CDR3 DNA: TGCGCCAGCAGCTTGAGGGGTCTTTGGGGCAGATACACAGATACGCAGTATTTT
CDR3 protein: CASSLRGLWGRYTDTQYF

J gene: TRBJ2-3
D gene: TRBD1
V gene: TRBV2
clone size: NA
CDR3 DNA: TGTGCCACACGGACAGGGGAGCTCACAGATACGCAGTATTTT
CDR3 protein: CATRTGELTDTQYF

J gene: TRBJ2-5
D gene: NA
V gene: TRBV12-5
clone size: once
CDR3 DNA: TGTGCTAGTGCCCCGCAGGGGACGCTTCAAGAGACCCAGTACTTC
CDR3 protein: CASAPQGTLQETQYF

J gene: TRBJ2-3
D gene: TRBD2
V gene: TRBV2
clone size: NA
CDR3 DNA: TGTGCCAGTGGGCTAGCGGGGGACTGGGGCACAGATACGCAGTATTTT
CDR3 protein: CASGLAGDWGTDTQYF

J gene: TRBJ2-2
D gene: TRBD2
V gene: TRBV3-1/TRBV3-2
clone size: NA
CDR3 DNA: TGTGCCAGCAGCCGCGAAGGGACTAGCGGGATCACCGGGGAGCTGTTTTTT
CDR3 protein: CASSREGTSGITGELFF

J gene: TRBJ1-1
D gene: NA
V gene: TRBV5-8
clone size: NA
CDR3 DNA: TGTGCCAGCAGAATCCGGGAGGAAGCTTTCTTT
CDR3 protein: CASRIREEAFF

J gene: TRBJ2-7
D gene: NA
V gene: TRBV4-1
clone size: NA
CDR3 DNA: TGCGCCAGCAGCCACCGGAGGGGCGCGGATCTCTACGAGCAGTACTTC
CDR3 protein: CASSHRRGADLYEQYF

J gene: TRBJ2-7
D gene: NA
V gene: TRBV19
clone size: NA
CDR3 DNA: TGTGCCAGTCGTCAAAGACACAGGCCCCCCACTTACGAGCAGTACTTC
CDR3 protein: CASRQRHRPPTYEQYF

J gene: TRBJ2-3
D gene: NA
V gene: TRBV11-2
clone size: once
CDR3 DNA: TGTGCCAGCAGCTTCTACGGGGGGCCCACAGATACGCAGTATTTT
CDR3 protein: CASSFYGGPTDTQYF

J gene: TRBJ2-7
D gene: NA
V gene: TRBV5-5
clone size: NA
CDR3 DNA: TGTGCCAGCAGCTTGAGTCCCACAGTGTCCTACGAGCAGTACTTC
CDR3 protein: CASSLSPTVSYEQYF

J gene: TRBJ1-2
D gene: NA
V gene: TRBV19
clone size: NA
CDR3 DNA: TGTGCCAGTAGTCCTGATGTGGGGTTCTGGGTCTGGACAAACTATGGCTACACCTTC
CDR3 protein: CASSPDVGFWVWTNYGYTF

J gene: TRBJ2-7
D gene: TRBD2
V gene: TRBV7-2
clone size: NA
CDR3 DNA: TGTGCCAGCAGCTTAAATCAGGGCGGGGGGTCGTACGAGCAGTACTTC
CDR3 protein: CASSLNQGGGSYEQYF

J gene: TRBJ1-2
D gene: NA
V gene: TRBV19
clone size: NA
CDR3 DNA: TGTGCCGGATCTAGAGGCGCGGGCTACACCTTC
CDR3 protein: CAGSRGAGYTF

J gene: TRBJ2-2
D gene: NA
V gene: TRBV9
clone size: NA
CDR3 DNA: TGTGCCAGCAGCGTAGATCGGGACTTAAGCACCGGGGAGCTGTTTTTT
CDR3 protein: CASSVDRDLSTGELFF